The clone carrying this T cell receptor beta chain was found once. This sample is part of a study of blood T cell repertoires in COVID-19. Study-wide background: COVID-19 samples from acute and convalescent phases originated in the United States, Italy and Spain.

This CDR3 is built from 12 residues. The V end was cut by 3 bases, the J end by 0 bases, with 4 bases between. Germline values: CDR1 SGHDT, CDR2 YYEEEE. Method: immunoSEQ multiplex PCR; TCRdb's copy keeps in-frame clones and lacks some. The sample holds some 350,000 clones, around 90% seen once. The clonotype comes from a man aged 18 to 35 with active or convalescent COVID-19. Sequencing was carried out using peripheral blood. The V gene is TRBV5-6, the J gene TRBJ2-7; D uncertain. In DNA form, the CDR3 reads TGTGCCAGCAGCTATAGCTCCTACGAGCAGTACTTC. It is translated as CASSYSSYEQYF.